This is a list of T cell receptor beta chains from one sample in a study of blood T cell repertoires in COVID-19. The repertoire was sequenced with immunoSEQ multiplex PCR; TCRdb's copy has only in-frame clones and lacks some. Among about 250,000 clones listed, 85% to 90% were seen once. What was sequenced was PBMCs or T cells enriched from blood (not recorded which). The receptors here all came from a man aged 35-49 years who had recovered from COVID-19. Each CDR3 is given with its conserved first and last residue. The D gene is left open where the match is weak. Size values are once, few and many counts, or a class for expanded clones, and some rows have none.

NA,16,TRBV24-1,NA,TRBJ2-3,TGTGCCACCAGTGACCACGGACAGTCTTCAGGAGATACGCAGTATTTT,CATSDHGQSSGDTQYF
NA,15,TRBV5-6,TRBD2,TRBJ2-1,TGTGCCAGCAGCTTCCTAGCGGGAGGGTGGAATGAGCAGTTCTTC,CASSFLAGGWNEQFF
NA,16,TRBV3-1/TRBV3-2,TRBD1,TRBJ2-1,TGTGCCAGCAGCCACCGACAGGGGGCCAGATACAATGAGCAGTTCTTC,CASSHRQGARYNEQFF
NA,17,TRBV7-9,NA,TRBJ2-1,TGTGCCAGCAGCTCACCCTTTAGGGACTCCTCCTACAATGAGCAGTTCTTC,CASSSPFRDSSYNEQFF
NA,14,TRBV10-3,NA,TRBJ1-2,TGTGCCATCAGTGAGTCCTTGGCGGCGCTAGGCTACACCTTC,CAISESLAALGYTF
NA,16,TRBV28,TRBD1,TRBJ2-1,TGTGCCAGCAGCCTAGGACAGGGGCTATCCTACAATGAGCAGTTCTTC,CASSLGQGLSYNEQFF
once,15,TRBV27,TRBD2,TRBJ2-3,TGTGCCAGCACCCTGACTAGCGGGAGACCAGATACGCAGTATTTT,CASTLTSGRPDTQYF
NA,11,TRBV30,TRBD2,TRBJ2-5,TGTGCAGCGGGGTACCAAGAGACCCAGTACTTC,CAAGYQETQYF
NA,15,TRBV5-1,TRBD2,TRBJ2-3,TGCGCCAGCAGCTTGACGGGAGGGCCCTTAGATACGCAGTATTTT,CASSLTGGPLDTQYF
once,15,TRBV13,NA,TRBJ1-6,TGTGCCAGCAGCAACCTCAATCAACTCAATTCACCCCTCCACTTT,CASSNLNQLNSPLHF
NA,16,TRBV3-1/TRBV3-2,TRBD2,TRBJ2-1,TGTGCCAGCAGCCAAACTAGCGCCCCCTCCTACAATGAGCAGTTCTTC,CASSQTSAPSYNEQFF
NA,14,TRBV2,NA,TRBJ2-5,TGTGCCAGCAGTCGAAGGAAGCGGGCGGAGACCCAGTACTTC,CASSRRKRAETQYF
NA,13,TRBV9,NA,TRBJ2-2,TGTGCCAGCAGCGTTCAGGGTTTCGGGGAGCTGTTTTTT,CASSVQGFGELFF
NA,21,TRBV7-2,NA,TRBJ2-3,TGTGCCAGCAGCTTAGCCGCCGCTTTCCGCGGGGCCTTATTAAGCACAGATACGCAGTATTTT,CASSLAAAFRGALLSTDTQYF
NA,12,TRBV30,NA,TRBJ1-1,TGTGCCTGGAGTCCCCGAGGGTGGACAGCTTTCTTT,CAWSPRGWTAFF
NA,14,TRBV6-1,NA,TRBJ2-7,TGTGCCAGCGGCCTAAGGAGGGAAAACTACGAGCAGTACTTC,CASGLRRENYEQYF
NA,14,TRBV7-9,NA,TRBJ2-7,TGTGCCAGCAGTAAACCGGGGGTCTCCTACGAGCAGTACTTC,CASSKPGVSYEQYF
NA,17,TRBV27,TRBD2,TRBJ2-5,TGTGCCAGCAGTTTATCTGCTAGCGGGGGGGGACGGGAGACCCAGTACTTC,CASSLSASGGGRETQYF
once,15,TRBV9,NA,TRBJ1-5,TGTGCCAGCAGCGTAGGAACTAACGGGGATCAGCCCCAGCATTTT,CASSVGTNGDQPQHF
NA,12,TRBV27,NA,TRBJ1-1,TGTGCCAGCAGCTTTATCGGCACTGAAGCTTTCTTT,CASSFIGTEAFF
NA,13,TRBV29-1,NA,TRBJ1-5,TGCAGCGTTGAAATCGGTGGCAATCAGCCCCAGCATTTT,CSVEIGGNQPQHF
few,13,TRBV5-1,TRBD2,TRBJ2-1,TGCGCCAGCAGCTTGGAACTAGCGGGTGAGCAGTTCTTC,CASSLELAGEQFF
NA,16,TRBV7-8,TRBD1,TRBJ2-3,TGTGCCAGCACCCTAATCTGGGACAGAAGCACAGATACGCAGTATTTT,CASTLIWDRSTDTQYF
NA,16,TRBV2,TRBD2,TRBJ2-3,TGTGCCAGCAGGGCAGCTAGCGGGAGGACAACAGATACGCAGTATTTT,CASRAASGRTTDTQYF
NA,17,TRBV9,TRBD2,TRBJ2-3,TGTGCCAGCAGCGTAGGACTAGCGGGGGGGCTGACAGATACGCAGTATTTT,CASSVGLAGGLTDTQYF
few,16,TRBV11-2,NA,TRBJ1-6,TGTGCCAGCAGCGAGACCCAAGACCAAACGGGGTCACCCCTCCACTTT,CASSETQDQTGSPLHF
NA,13,TRBV24-1,TRBD1,TRBJ2-1,TGTGCCACCAGTCAGAACAGGGGCTATGAGCAGTTCTTC,CATSQNRGYEQFF
once,17,TRBV4-1,TRBD2,TRBJ2-1,TGCGCCAGCAGCCAAGATTTTCTAGCGGGAAAGTACAATGAGCAGTTCTTC,CASSQDFLAGKYNEQFF
NA,17,TRBV3-1/TRBV3-2,TRBD2,TRBJ2-6,TGTGCCAGCAGCCAAGGCGGGGGAGGCTCTGGGGCCAACGTCCTGACTTTC,CASSQGGGGSGANVLTF
NA,17,TRBV6-6,TRBD1,TRBJ2-7,TGTGCCAGCAGTCACGAATCAAGACAGGGGTCCTCCTACGAGCAGTACTTC,CASSHESRQGSSYEQYF
NA,13,TRBV18,NA,TRBJ1-5,TGTGCCAGCTCAACGGGGGAAGATCAGCCCCAGCATTTT,CASSTGEDQPQHF
NA,13,TRBV4-1,NA,TRBJ1-4,TGCGCCAGCAGCCAAGGGGCCCGGGAAAAACTGTTTTTT,CASSQGAREKLFF
once,14,TRBV30,NA,TRBJ1-6,TGTGCCTGGAGTATTTCGCCCGAGGATTCACCCCTCCACTTT,CAWSISPEDSPLHF
NA,14,TRBV6-2/TRBV6-3,NA,TRBJ2-1,TGTGCCAGCAGACCTAGCGCTTCCTACAATGAGCAGTTCTTC,CASRPSASYNEQFF
NA,14,TRBV30,TRBD1,TRBJ1-4,TGTGCCTGGGTCGGACAGGGAACTAATGAAAAACTGTTTTTT,CAWVGQGTNEKLFF
NA,14,TRBV25-1,TRBD1,TRBJ1-2,TGTGCCAGCAGTGTACCCGGGACAGGGAAAGGCTACACCTTC,CASSVPGTGKGYTF
NA,16,TRBV4-1,TRBD1,TRBJ1-3,TGCGCCAGCAGCCAACGACAGGGGGTTAGTGGAAACACCATATATTTT,CASSQRQGVSGNTIYF
NA,16,TRBV27,NA,TRBJ1-2,TGTGCCAGCAGTTTAGGGGAGGTGATTCCCTCGTATGGCTACACCTTC,CASSLGEVIPSYGYTF
NA,14,TRBV27,NA,TRBJ1-5,TGTGCCAGCAGAACCGGACAGCACAATCAGCCCCAGCATTTT,CASRTGQHNQPQHF
NA,14,TRBV19,TRBD1,TRBJ2-2,TGTGCCAGTAGATTGGACAGGGCAACCGGGGAGCTGTTTTTT,CASRLDRATGELFF
NA,10,TRBV20-1,NA,TRBJ1-2,TGCAGTGCTATAGGGGTGGGCTACACCTTC,CSAIGVGYTF
NA,14,TRBV28,TRBD1,TRBJ1-1,TGTGCCAGCAGACTTGACAGGGGGCGAACTGAAGCTTTCTTT,CASRLDRGRTEAFF
NA,15,TRBV7-2,NA,TRBJ1-5,TGTGCCAGCAGCTTAGTGACAGCTAGCAATCAGCCCCAGCATTTT,CASSLVTASNQPQHF
NA,13,TRBV12-3/TRBV12-4,NA,TRBJ2-5,TGTGCCAGCAGCGGAGGGGTGGGAGAGACCCAGTACTTC,CASSGGVGETQYF
NA,14,TRBV5-1,NA,TRBJ1-2,TGCGCCAGCAGCTTGGGCGGACACTTCTATGGCTACACCTTC,CASSLGGHFYGYTF
NA,16,TRBV7-8,TRBD1,TRBJ2-1,TGTGCCAGCAGCTTACAGGGACAGGGGAACTACAATGAGCAGTTCTTC,CASSLQGQGNYNEQFF
NA,13,TRBV7-2,NA,TRBJ1-1,TGTGCCAGCAGCTTAGTAAAGAACACTGAAGCTTTCTTT,CASSLVKNTEAFF
NA,13,TRBV25-1,NA,TRBJ2-3,TGTGCCAGCAGTACCCAGGGCACAGATACGCAGTATTTT,CASSTQGTDTQYF
NA,16,TRBV4-2,TRBD1,TRBJ1-5,TGTGCCAGCAGCCCAGAGGGACAGGGTGGCAATCAGCCCCAGCATTTT,CASSPEGQGGNQPQHF
NA,15,TRBV29-1,NA,TRBJ2-1,TGCAGCGCGGGGAACAGGACCTCCTCCTACAATGAGCAGTTCTTC,CSAGNRTSSYNEQFF
NA,12,TRBV12-3/TRBV12-4,NA,TRBJ1-1,TGTGCCAGCCTTGAAGCGAACACTGAAGCTTTCTTT,CASLEANTEAFF